This T cell receptor (beta chain) emerged from a study of blood T cell repertoires in COVID-19. Study summary: The United States, Italy and Spain supplied acute and convalescent COVID-19 samples.

Adults between about 18 and 89 years of age took part from 20 to 25 US areas. Two negative PCRs, clearance, or symptom resolution had been documented for recovered Cohort 3 donors. As processed by the authors: The assay estimated nucleated cells by amplifying reference gene primers. TCRdb's copy holds only in-frame clones and misses some; the assay was immunoSEQ multiplex PCR. The D gene and trimming were derived from the DNA, and the V and J assignments and clone size from that table. The sample lists 270,000 or so clones; approximately 86% were seen once. The receptor comes from a woman between 18 and 29 years old who had recovered from COVID-19. Sequencing was carried out using PBMCs or T cells enriched from blood (not recorded which).

The CDR3 coding sequence is TGTGCCAGCAGTTCAGTACTAGCATCGACTGAGCAGTTCTTC. Translating gives CASSSVLASTEQFF. V and J are TRBV6-2 or TRBV6-3 and TRBJ2-1, with D possibly matching TRBD2 (6 bases). This CDR3 has 14 residues. CDR1 and CDR2 from the germline V gene are MNHEY and SVGEGT. V lost 4 bases and J lost 9, with 16 bases in between.